The entry below describes one TCR beta chain. Measured with immunoSEQ multiplex PCR; TCRdb has only the in-frame clones, and not every one. The sample consists of approximately 70,000 clones, 92% of them appearing once. The sample comes from a study of T cell changes during pregnancy in multiple sclerosis. The germline CDR1 and CDR2 sequences are SQVTM and ANQGSEA. CDR3 size: 16 residues. With 4 bases removed from V and 0 bases from J, the gap between germline ends came to 15 bases. The rearrangement uses TRBV29-1 and TRBJ1-4; D is unclear. The source is a female donor in good health, enrolled as a control in a pregnancy study. Sequences were derived from peripheral blood, sampled in the second trimester of pregnancy. CDR3 region: CSVGGRRNATNEKLFF. CDR3 nucleotide sequence: TGCAGCGTTGGAGGAAGGAGAAACGCAACTAATGAAAAACTGTTTTTT.